This is a list of T cell receptor beta chains from one sample in a study of human T cells and chemical hapten exposure. TCRdb re-called the RACE reads with MiXCR, one entry per CDR3 protein. The data show some 120,000 distinct CDR3 sequences, about 12% seen once. The sample consisted of whole blood, taken in connection with sensitization to the hapten diphenylcyclopropenone (DPC). These TCRs come from a woman aged 45-65 years with alopecia areata. Some clones in this sample may be carry-over from other donors' samples. Both conserved end residues are part of each CDR3. The order of the fields is D gene, clone size, V gene, J gene, CDR3 protein, CDR3 DNA. D genes are given only for firm matches. Size is stated for part of the rows, as once, few or many counts, or as a class when the clone is expanded.

d_call: TRBD1
clone_size: few
v_call: TRBV2
j_call: TRBJ1-2
cdr3_aa: CASRPTGQGWGYTF
cdr3_nt: TGTGCCAGCAGACCGACTGGACAGGGTTGGGGCTACACCTTC

d_call: NA
clone_size: NA
v_call: TRBV10-3
j_call: TRBJ2-7
cdr3_aa: CASSGSALSYEQYF
cdr3_nt: TGTGCCTCCTCCGGGTCGGCCCTTTCCTACGAGCAGTACTTC

d_call: TRBD2
clone_size: few
v_call: TRBV20-1
j_call: TRBJ2-7
cdr3_aa: CSARATSGYSYEQYF
cdr3_nt: TGCAGTGCTAGAGCGACTAGCGGTTACTCCTACGAGCAGTACTTC

d_call: NA
clone_size: many
v_call: TRBV4-1
j_call: TRBJ1-5
cdr3_aa: CASSPVWQADQPQHF
cdr3_nt: TGCGCCAGCAGCCCTGTGTGGCAGGCGGATCAGCCCCAGCATTTT

d_call: TRBD1
clone_size: few
v_call: TRBV4-3
j_call: TRBJ1-1
cdr3_aa: CASSQETGRGRDEAFF
cdr3_nt: TGCGCCAGCAGCCAAGAAACTGGCAGGGGGCGAGATGAAGCTTTCTTT

d_call: NA
clone_size: many
v_call: TRBV28
j_call: TRBJ1-2
cdr3_aa: CASSLGVILYGYTF
cdr3_nt: TGTGCCAGCAGTCTCGGGGTGATCCTCTATGGCTACACCTTC

d_call: TRBD2
clone_size: many
v_call: TRBV4-3
j_call: TRBJ2-3
cdr3_aa: CASSHQRLASTDTQYF
cdr3_nt: TGCGCCAGCAGCCATCAAAGACTAGCGAGCACAGATACGCAGTATTTT

d_call: TRBD2
clone_size: NA
v_call: TRBV10-3
j_call: TRBJ2-1
cdr3_aa: CAISEPPGLAGGLGKNEQFF
cdr3_nt: TGTGCCATCAGTGAGCCTCCGGGACTAGCGGGAGGGCTGGGTAAGAATGAGCAGTTCTTC

d_call: NA
clone_size: NA
v_call: TRBV25-1
j_call: TRBJ2-1
cdr3_aa: CASSEDSISYNEQFF
cdr3_nt: TGTGCCAGCAGTGAAGATAGTATTTCCTACAATGAGCAGTTCTTC

d_call: TRBD1
clone_size: few
v_call: TRBV4-1
j_call: TRBJ2-7
cdr3_aa: CASSQGQGTPYEQYF
cdr3_nt: TGCGCCAGCAGCCAAGGACAGGGGACTCCCTACGAGCAGTACTTC

d_call: NA
clone_size: many
v_call: TRBV24-1
j_call: TRBJ2-2
cdr3_aa: CATSDLGARTGELFF
cdr3_nt: TGTGCCACCAGTGATTTAGGGGCCAGGACCGGGGAGCTGTTTTTT

d_call: NA
clone_size: NA
v_call: TRBV5-1
j_call: TRBJ2-7
cdr3_aa: CASSLDGTYEQYF
cdr3_nt: TGCGCCAGCAGCTTGGACGGAACCTACGAGCAGTACTTC

d_call: NA
clone_size: many
v_call: TRBV6-6
j_call: TRBJ1-6
cdr3_aa: CASSLGSAQGSPLHF
cdr3_nt: TGTGCCAGCAGTCTCGGTTCGGCACAGGGTTCACCCCTCCACTTT

d_call: TRBD1
clone_size: few
v_call: TRBV28
j_call: TRBJ1-2
cdr3_aa: CASSPGTGFGYTF
cdr3_nt: TGTGCCAGCAGTCCCGGGACAGGGTTTGGCTACACCTTC

d_call: NA
clone_size: few
v_call: TRBV12-3/TRBV12-4
j_call: TRBJ2-3
cdr3_aa: CASSFVTDTQYF
cdr3_nt: TGTGCCAGCAGTTTCGTTACAGATACGCAGTATTTT

d_call: TRBD1
clone_size: few
v_call: TRBV7-9
j_call: TRBJ2-7
cdr3_aa: CASTNPGTGSYEQYF
cdr3_nt: TGTGCCAGCACCAACCCCGGGACAGGGTCCTACGAGCAGTACTTC

d_call: NA
clone_size: few
v_call: TRBV14
j_call: TRBJ2-1
cdr3_aa: CASSQGLGTALSNEQFF
cdr3_nt: TGTGCCAGCAGCCAAGGACTCGGGACTGCCCTCTCCAATGAGCAGTTCTTC

d_call: NA
clone_size: NA
v_call: TRBV5-4
j_call: TRBJ2-3
cdr3_aa: CASSPVSGSTQYF
cdr3_nt: TGTGCCAGCAGCCCCGTCTCGGGGAGTACGCAGTATTTT

d_call: NA
clone_size: few
v_call: TRBV15
j_call: TRBJ1-5
cdr3_aa: CATSRGYLADPSNQPQHF
cdr3_nt: TGTGCCACCAGCAGAGGCTATTTGGCAGACCCTAGCAATCAGCCCCAGCATTTT

d_call: TRBD1
clone_size: NA
v_call: TRBV7-6
j_call: TRBJ2-3
cdr3_aa: CASSSQTGAGTDTQYF
cdr3_nt: TGTGCCAGCAGCTCCCAAACAGGGGCCGGCACAGATACGCAGTATTTT